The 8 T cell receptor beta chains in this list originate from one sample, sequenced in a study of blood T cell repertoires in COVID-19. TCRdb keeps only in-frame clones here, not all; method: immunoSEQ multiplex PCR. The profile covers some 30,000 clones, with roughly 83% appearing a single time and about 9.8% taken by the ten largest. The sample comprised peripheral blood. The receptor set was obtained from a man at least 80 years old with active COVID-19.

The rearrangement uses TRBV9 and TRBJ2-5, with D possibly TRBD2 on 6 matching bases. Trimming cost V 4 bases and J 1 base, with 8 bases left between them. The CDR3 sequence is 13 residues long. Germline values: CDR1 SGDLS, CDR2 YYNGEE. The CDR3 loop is CASSPGAQETQYF. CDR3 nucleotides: TGTGCCAGCAGCCCGGGAGCCCAAGAGACCCAGTACTTC.

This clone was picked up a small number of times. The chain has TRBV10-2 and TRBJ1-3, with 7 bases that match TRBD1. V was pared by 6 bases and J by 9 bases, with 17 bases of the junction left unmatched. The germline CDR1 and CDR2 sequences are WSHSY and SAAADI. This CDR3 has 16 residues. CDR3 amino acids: CASSRQGGHDGGTIYF. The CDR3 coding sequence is TGCGCCAGCAGCCGACAGGGCGGGCATGACGGGGGCACCATATATTTT.

The DNA of the CDR3 is TGCAGTGCTAGTGAGGGCCAGGGTACTGGCGAGCAGTACTTC. Its translation is CSASEGQGTGEQYF. V and J are TRBV20-1 and TRBJ2-7; D is possibly TRBD1 or TRBD2 (5 bases each). This CDR3 contains 14 residues. Germline V gene data show CDR1 as DFQATT and CDR2 as SNEGSKA (reference sequence). Trimming pared 3 bases from V and 6 bases from J, leaving 18 bases between.

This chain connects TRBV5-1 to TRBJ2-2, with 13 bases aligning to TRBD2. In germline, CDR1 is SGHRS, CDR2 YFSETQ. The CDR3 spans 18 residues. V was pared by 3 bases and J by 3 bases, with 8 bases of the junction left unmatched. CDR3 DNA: TGCGCCAGCAGCTCAAGAACTAGCGGGGGGGCCGACACCGGGGAGCTGTTTTTT. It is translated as CASSSRTSGGADTGELFF.

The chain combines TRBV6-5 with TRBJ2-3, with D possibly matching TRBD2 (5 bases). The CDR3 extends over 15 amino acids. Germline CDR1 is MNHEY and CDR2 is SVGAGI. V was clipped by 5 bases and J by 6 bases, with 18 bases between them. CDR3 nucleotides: TGTGCCAGCAGTACGAACGGGATTCGAATCGATACGCAGTATTTT. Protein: CASSTNGIRIDTQYF.

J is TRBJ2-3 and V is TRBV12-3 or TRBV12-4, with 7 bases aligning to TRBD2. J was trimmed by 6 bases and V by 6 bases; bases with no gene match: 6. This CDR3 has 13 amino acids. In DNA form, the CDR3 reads TGTGCCAGCAGAAGGCTAGCGGTGGATACGCAGTATTTT. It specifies CASRRLAVDTQYF.

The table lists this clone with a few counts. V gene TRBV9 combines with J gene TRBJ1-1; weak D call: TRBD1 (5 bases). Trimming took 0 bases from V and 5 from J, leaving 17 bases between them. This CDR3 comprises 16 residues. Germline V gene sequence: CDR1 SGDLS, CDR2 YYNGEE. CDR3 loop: CASSVGVLGQWTEAFF. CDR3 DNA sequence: TGTGCCAGCAGCGTAGGAGTTTTGGGGCAATGGACTGAAGCTTTCTTT.

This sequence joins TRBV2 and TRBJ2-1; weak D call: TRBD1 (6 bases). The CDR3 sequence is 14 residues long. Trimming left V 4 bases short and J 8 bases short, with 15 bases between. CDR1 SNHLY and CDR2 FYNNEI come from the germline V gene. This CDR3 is CASSANLQGDEQFF. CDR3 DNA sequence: TGTGCCAGCAGTGCCAACTTACAGGGCGATGAGCAGTTCTTC.